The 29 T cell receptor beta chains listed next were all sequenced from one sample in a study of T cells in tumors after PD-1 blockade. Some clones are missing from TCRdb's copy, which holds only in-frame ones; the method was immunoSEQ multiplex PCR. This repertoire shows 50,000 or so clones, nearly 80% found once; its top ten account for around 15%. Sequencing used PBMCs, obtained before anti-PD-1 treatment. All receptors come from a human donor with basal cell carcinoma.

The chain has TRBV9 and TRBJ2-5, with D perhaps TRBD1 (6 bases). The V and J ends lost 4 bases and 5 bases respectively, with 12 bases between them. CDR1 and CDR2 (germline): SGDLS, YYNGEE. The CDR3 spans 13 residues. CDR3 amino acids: CASSYRTDETQYF. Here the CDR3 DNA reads TGTGCCAGCAGCTACCGGACAGATGAGACCCAGTACTTC.

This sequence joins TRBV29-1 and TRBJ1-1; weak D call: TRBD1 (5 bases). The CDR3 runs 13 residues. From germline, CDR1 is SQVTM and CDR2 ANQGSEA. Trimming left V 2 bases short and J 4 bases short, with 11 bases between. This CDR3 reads CSVEWGKGTEAFF. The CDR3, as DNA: TGCAGCGTTGAATGGGGGAAGGGCACTGAAGCTTTCTTT.

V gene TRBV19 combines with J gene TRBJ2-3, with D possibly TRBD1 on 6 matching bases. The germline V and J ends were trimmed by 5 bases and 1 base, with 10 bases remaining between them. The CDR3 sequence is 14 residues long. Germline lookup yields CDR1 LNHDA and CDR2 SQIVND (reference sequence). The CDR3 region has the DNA TGTGCCAGTAGTCTACAGGGTGGCACAGATACGCAGTATTTT. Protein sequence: CASSLQGGTDTQYF.

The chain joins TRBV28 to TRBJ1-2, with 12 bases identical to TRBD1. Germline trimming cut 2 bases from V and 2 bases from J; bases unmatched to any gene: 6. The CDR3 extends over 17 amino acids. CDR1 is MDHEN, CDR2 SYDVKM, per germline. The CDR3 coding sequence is TGTGCCAGCAGTTTACCGGGACAGGGGGCTCTGAACTATGGCTACACCTTC. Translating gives CASSLPGQGALNYGYTF.

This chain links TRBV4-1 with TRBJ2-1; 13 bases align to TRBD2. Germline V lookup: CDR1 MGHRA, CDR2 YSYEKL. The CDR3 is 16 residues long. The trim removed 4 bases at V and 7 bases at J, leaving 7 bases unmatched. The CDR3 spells CASSPLTSGGRNEQFF. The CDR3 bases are TGCGCCAGCAGCCCCCTGACTAGCGGGGGGCGAAATGAGCAGTTCTTC.

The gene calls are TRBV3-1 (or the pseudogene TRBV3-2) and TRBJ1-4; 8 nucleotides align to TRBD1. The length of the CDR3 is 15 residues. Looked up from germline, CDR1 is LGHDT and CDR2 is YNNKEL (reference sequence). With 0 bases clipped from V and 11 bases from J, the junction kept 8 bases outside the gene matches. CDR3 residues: CASSQENRGMRKLFF. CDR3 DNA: TGTGCCAGCAGCCAAGAGAACAGGGGGATGAGGAAACTGTTTTTT.

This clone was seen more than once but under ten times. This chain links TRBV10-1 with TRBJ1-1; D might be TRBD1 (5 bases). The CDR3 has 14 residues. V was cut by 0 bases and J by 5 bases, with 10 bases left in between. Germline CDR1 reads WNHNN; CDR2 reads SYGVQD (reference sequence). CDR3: CASSESSRGTEAFF. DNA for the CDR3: TGCGCCAGCAGTGAGTCGAGTCGGGGGACTGAAGCTTTCTTT.

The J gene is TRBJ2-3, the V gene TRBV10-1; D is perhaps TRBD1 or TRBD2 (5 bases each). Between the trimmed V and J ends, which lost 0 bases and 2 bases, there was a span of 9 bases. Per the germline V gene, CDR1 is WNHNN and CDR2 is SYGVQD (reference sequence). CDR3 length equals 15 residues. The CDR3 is CASSESNGATDTQYF. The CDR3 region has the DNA TGCGCCAGCAGTGAGTCGAACGGGGCCACAGATACGCAGTATTTT.

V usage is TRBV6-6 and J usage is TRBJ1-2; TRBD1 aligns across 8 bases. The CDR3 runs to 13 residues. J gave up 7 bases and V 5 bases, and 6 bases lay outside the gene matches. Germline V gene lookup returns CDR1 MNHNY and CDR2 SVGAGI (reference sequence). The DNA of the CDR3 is TGTGCCAGCAGTCCCGGACAGGGACTTGGCTACACCTTC. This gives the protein CASSPGQGLGYTF.

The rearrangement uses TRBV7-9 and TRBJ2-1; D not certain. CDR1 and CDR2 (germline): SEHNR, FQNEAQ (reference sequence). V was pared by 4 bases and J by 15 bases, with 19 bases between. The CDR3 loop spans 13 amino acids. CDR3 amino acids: CASSSAAAIDSFF. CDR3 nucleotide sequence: TGTGCCAGCAGCTCCGCTGCCGCCATTGATTCGTTCTTC. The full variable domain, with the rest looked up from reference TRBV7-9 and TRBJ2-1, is DTGVSQNPRHKITKRGQNVTFRCDPISEHNRLYWYRQTLGQGPEFLTYFQNEAQLEKSRLLSDRFSAERPKGSFSTLEIQRTEQGDSAMYLCASSSAAAIDSFFGPGTRLTVL.

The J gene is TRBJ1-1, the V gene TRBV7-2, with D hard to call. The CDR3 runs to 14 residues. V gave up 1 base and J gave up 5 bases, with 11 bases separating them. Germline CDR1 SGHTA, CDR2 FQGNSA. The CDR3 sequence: CASSLGVLGTEAFF. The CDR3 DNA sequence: TGTGCCAGCAGCTTAGGAGTATTGGGAACTGAAGCTTTCTTT.

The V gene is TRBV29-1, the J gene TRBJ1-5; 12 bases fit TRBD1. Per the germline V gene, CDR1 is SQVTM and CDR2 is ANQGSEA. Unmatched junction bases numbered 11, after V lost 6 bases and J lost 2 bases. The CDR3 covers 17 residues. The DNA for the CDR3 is TGCAGCGTCCGGAGGGGACAGGGGGCTTGGTGCAATCAGCCCCAGCATTTT. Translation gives CSVRRGQGAWCNQPQHF. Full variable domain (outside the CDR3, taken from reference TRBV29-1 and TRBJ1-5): SAVISQKPSRDICQRGTSLTIQCQVDSQVTMMFWYRQQPGQSLTLIATANQGSEATYESGFVIDKFPISRPNLTFSTLTVSNMSPEDSSIYLCSVRRGQGAWCNQPQHFGDGTRLSIL.

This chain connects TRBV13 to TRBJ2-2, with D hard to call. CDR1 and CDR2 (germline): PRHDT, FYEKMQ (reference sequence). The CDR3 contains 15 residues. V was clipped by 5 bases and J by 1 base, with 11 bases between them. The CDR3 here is CASSTGVQNTGELFF. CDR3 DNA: TGTGCCAGCAGCACGGGCGTCCAGAACACCGGGGAGCTGTTTTTT.

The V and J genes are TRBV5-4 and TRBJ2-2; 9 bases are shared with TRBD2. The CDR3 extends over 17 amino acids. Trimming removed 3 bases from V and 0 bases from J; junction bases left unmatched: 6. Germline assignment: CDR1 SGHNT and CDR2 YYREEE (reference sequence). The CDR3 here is CASSSDQRGANTGELFF. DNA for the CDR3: TGTGCCAGCAGCTCAGACCAGCGGGGGGCGAACACCGGGGAGCTGTTTTTT. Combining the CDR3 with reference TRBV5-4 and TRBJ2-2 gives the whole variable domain ETGVTQSPTHLIKTRGQQVTLRCSSQSGHNTVSWYQQALGQGPQFIFQYYREEENGRGNFPPRFSGLQFPNYSSELNVNALELDDSALYLCASSSDQRGANTGELFFGEGSRLTVL.

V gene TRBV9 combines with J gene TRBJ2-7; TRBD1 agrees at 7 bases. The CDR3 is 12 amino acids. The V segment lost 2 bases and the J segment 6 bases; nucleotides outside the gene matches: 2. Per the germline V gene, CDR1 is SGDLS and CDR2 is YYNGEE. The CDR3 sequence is CASSVGQSEQYF. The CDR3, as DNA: TGTGCCAGCAGCGTGGGACAGTCCGAGCAGTACTTC. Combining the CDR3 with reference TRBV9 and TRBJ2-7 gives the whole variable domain DSGVTQTPKHLITATGQRVTLRCSPRSGDLSVYWYQQSLDQGLQFLIQYYNGEERAKGNILERFSAQQFPDLHSELNLSSLELGDSALYFCASSVGQSEQYFGPGTRLTVT.

The CDR3 nucleotides read TGCGCCAGCAGTTCCGGGACAGGGAGATCCTACAATGAGCAGTTCTTC. Residues: CASSSGTGRSYNEQFF. The chain is built from TRBV5-1 and TRBJ2-1; 9 positions match TRBD1. V was pared by 5 bases and J by 1 base, with 7 bases of the junction left unmatched. There are 16 residues in the CDR3. Germline-derived CDR1 and CDR2 are SGHRS and YFSETQ.

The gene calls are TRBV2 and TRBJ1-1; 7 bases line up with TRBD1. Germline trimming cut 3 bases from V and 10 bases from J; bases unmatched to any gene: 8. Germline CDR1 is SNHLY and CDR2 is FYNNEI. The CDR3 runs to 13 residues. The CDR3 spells CASSEAAGTAAFF. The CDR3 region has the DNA TGTGCCAGCAGTGAGGCCGCCGGGACAGCAGCTTTCTTT.

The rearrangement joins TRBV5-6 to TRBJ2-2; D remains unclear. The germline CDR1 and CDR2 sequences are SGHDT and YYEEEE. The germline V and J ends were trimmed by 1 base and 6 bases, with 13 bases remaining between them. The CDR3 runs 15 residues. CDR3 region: CASSLNRDWAGELFF. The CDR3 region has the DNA TGTGCCAGCAGCTTGAATCGAGATTGGGCCGGGGAGCTGTTTTTT.

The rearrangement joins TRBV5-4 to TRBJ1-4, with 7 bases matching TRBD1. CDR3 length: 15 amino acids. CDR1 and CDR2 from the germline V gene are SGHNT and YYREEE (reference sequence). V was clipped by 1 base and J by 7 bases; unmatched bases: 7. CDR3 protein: CASSLLGGGSEKLFF. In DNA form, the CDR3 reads TGTGCCAGCAGCTTGCTGGGAGGGGGCAGTGAAAAACTGTTTTTT.

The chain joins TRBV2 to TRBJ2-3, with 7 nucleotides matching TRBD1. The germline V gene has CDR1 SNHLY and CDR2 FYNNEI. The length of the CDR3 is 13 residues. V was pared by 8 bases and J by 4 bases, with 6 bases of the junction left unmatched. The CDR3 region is CASQDRAPDTQYF. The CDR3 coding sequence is TGTGCCAGCCAAGACAGGGCCCCAGATACGCAGTATTTT.

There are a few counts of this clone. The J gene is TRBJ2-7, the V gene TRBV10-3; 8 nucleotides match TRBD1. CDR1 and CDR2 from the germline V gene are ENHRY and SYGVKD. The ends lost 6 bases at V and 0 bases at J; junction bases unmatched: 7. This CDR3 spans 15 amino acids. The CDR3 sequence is CAISTDRGHSYEQYF. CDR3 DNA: TGTGCCATCAGCACTGACAGGGGCCACTCCTACGAGCAGTACTTC.

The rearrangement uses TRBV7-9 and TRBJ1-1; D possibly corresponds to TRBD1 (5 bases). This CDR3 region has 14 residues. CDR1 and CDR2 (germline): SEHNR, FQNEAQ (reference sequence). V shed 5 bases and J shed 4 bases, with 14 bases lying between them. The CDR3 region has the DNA TGTGCCAGCAGCAAACAGGAATTTGGCACTGAAGCTTTCTTT. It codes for CASSKQEFGTEAFF.

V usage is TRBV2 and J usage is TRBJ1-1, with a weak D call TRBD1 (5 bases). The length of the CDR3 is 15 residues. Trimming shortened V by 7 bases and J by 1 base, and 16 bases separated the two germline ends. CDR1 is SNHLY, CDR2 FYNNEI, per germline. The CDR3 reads CASKATGTANTEAFF. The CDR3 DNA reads TGTGCCAGCAAGGCCACCGGGACGGCGAACACTGAAGCTTTCTTT.

The CDR3 reads CATSHGGSTEAFF. CDR3 DNA sequence: TGTGCCACCAGCCACGGGGGGAGTACTGAAGCTTTCTTT. The J gene is TRBJ1-1, the V gene TRBV24-1; TRBD1 is a possible D gene (5 bases). This CDR3 comprises 13 residues. Trimming removed 7 bases from V and 5 bases from J, with 13 bases in between. Germline V gene lookup returns CDR1 KGHDR and CDR2 SFDVKD.

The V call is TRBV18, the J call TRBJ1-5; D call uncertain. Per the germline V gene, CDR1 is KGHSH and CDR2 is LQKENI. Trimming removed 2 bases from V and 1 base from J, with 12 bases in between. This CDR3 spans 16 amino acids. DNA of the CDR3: TGTGCCAGCTCACCAGGCCGGCTTGGAAGCAATCAGCCCCAGCATTTT. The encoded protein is CASSPGRLGSNQPQHF.

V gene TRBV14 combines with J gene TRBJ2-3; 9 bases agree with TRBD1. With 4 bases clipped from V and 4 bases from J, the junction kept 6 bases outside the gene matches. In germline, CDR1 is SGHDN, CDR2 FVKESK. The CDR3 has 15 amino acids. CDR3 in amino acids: CASSRRDRDSDTQYF. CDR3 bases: TGTGCCAGCAGCCGCCGGGACAGGGACTCAGATACGCAGTATTTT.

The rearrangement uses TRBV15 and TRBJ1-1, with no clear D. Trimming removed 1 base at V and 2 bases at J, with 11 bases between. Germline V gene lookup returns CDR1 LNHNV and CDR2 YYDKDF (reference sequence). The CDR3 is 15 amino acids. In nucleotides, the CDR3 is TGTGCCACCAGCAGAGTAACGTCCGTTAACACTGAAGCTTTCTTT. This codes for CATSRVTSVNTEAFF.

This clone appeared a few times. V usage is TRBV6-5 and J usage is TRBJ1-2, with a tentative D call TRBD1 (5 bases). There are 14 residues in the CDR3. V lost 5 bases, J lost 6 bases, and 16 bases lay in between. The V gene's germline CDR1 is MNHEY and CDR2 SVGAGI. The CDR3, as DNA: TGTGCCAGCAGTCCCCTGGGGGGGTTTGATGGCTACACCTTC. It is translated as CASSPLGGFDGYTF.

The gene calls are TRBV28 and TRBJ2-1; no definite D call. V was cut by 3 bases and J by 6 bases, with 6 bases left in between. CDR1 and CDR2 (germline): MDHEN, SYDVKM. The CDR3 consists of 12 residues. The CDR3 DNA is TGTGCCAGCAGTTTCTCCAGCAATGAGCAGTTCTTC. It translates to CASSFSSNEQFF. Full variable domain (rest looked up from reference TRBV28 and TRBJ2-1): DVKVTQSSRYLVKRTGEKVFLECVQDMDHENMFWYRQDPGLGLRLIYFSYDVKMKEKGDIPEGYSVSREKKERFSLILESASTNQTSMYLCASSFSSNEQFFGPGTRLTVL.